This TCR beta chain was captured in a study of blood T cell repertoires in COVID-19. The authors' processing: Reference gene primer amplification gave estimated nucleated cell counts. Assay: immunoSEQ multiplex PCR; the TCRdb copy retains only in-frame clones and omits some. V, J and clone size are taken as reported in that table, and D and trimming were inferred from the DNA itself. The sample has under 130,000 clones; approximately 90% are singletons. The V and J ends lost 6 bases and 0 bases, in that order; junction bases with no gene match: 2. Germline V CDR1 and CDR2: ENHRY, SYGVKD. This CDR3 contains 14 residues.

The receptor was derived from a woman older than 75 in a cohort sampled during active COVID-19. Specimen: peripheral blood. The chain employs TRBV10-3 and TRBJ1-2; 9 positions match TRBD1. The chain's CDR3 is CAISRTGANYGYTF. The CDR3, as DNA: TGTGCCATCAGCCGGACAGGGGCTAACTATGGCTACACCTTC.